What follows describes a single TCR beta chain. Its specificity is not known. This entry belongs to a study of response to subunit inactivated influenza vaccine. Study results and caveats: Authors suggested few new T cells are recruited by each seasonal influenza vaccination.

MiXCR, run by TCRdb on the RT-PCR reads, gives a single entry per CDR3 protein. The sample yields under 950,000 distinct CDR3 sequences, around 20% seen once. Germline CDR1 and CDR2: DFQATT and SNEGSKA (reference sequence). The CDR3 is made up of 12 amino acids. Trimming left V 5 bases short and J 5 bases short, with 7 bases between. This TCR derives from a man aged 45-65 years who received an inactivated influenza vaccine. V and J are TRBV20-1 and TRBJ1-6; maybe TRBD1 (5 bases). The sequenced sample was PBMCs from blood, obtained roughly 5 days after vaccination. The CDR3 DNA reads TGCAGTGCTCCGGACAATAATTCACCCCTCCACTTT. This translates into CSAPDNNSPLHF.